The T cell receptor beta chain described here comes from a study of T cell repertoires in cytomegalovirus infection. Regarding this clonotype: Its specificity is unknown.

This CDR3 region has 15 residues. In germline, CDR1 is SGHTA, CDR2 FQGNSA. V lost 3 bases to trimming and J lost 2 bases; unmatched junction nucleotides: 5. TCRdb re-called the reads through MiXCR, storing one row per CDR3 protein. The profile shows 310,000 or so distinct CDR3 sequences, 20% to 30% of them singletons. The chain recombines TRBV7-2 with TRBJ2-5, with 8 bases lining up with TRBD2. Sequenced here: cultured PBMCs, sampled from culture after CMV antigen stimulation. This TCR came from a human donor in good health (CMV status not recorded). Some clones in this sample may be carry-over from other donors' samples. The CDR3, as DNA: TGTGCCAGCAGCTTCTGGGGGACTAGACAAGAGACCCAGTACTTC. This sequence encodes CASSFWGTRQETQYF.